What follows are 17 T cell receptor beta chains derived from one specimen sequenced in a study of blood T cell repertoires in COVID-19. TCRdb's table, derived via immunoSEQ multiplex PCR, lists solely in-frame clones and lacks some. The repertoire holds about 230,000 clones, 65% to 90% seen once, with 11% in the top ten. The sample was peripheral blood. These receptors were obtained from a man aged 45-60 years with COVID-19, enrolled during active disease.

This rearrangement joins TRBV6-2 or TRBV6-3 to TRBJ2-3, with TRBD2 matching over 13 bases. Looked up from germline, CDR1 is MNHEY and CDR2 is SVGEGT. The CDR3 covers 15 residues. The V gene end was trimmed by 5 bases and the J gene end by 5 bases; junction bases not matched to a gene: 4. The CDR3 reads CASSTSGGAVDTQYF. The CDR3, as DNA: TGTGCCAGCAGTACTAGCGGGGGGGCGGTAGATACGCAGTATTTT.

This clone was detected once. The genes are TRBV19 and TRBJ1-2; 7 bases fit TRBD1. The CDR3 length is 14 residues. Per germline, CDR1 LNHDA and CDR2 SQIVND (reference sequence). The V gene end was trimmed by 6 bases and the J gene end by 4 bases; junction bases not matched to a gene: 8. CDR3 nucleotides: TGTGCCAGTAGCTTCCTAGGGGGCGCCTATGGCTACACCTTC. Translation: CASSFLGGAYGYTF. Looking up the rest from reference TRBV19 and TRBJ1-2 gives the full variable domain: DGGITQSPKYLFRKEGQNVTLSCEQNLNHDAMYWYRQDPGQGLRLIYYSQIVNDFQKGDIAEGYSVSREKKESFPLTVTSAQKNPTAFYLCASSFLGGAYGYTFGSGTRLTVV.

The CDR3 spells CASSSGGGKTQYF. The CDR3 nucleotides are TGTGCCAGCAGCTCGGGAGGTGGAAAGACCCAGTACTTC. This chain joins TRBV7-9 and TRBJ2-5; 7 bases are a match to TRBD2. With 4 bases clipped from V and 6 bases from J, the junction kept 5 bases outside the gene matches. Germline V gene lookup returns CDR1 SEHNR and CDR2 FQNEAQ (reference sequence). The CDR3 sequence is 13 residues long. Full variable domain (outside the CDR3, taken from reference TRBV7-9 and TRBJ2-5): DTGVSQNPRHKITKRGQNVTFRCDPISEHNRLYWYRQTLGQGPEFLTYFQNEAQLEKSRLLSDRFSAERPKGSFSTLEIQRTEQGDSAMYLCASSSGGGKTQYFGPGTRLLVL.

The chain combines TRBV5-1 with TRBJ2-5; no reliable D call. Trimming stripped 2 bases from V and 1 base from J, with 9 bases between. The V gene's germline CDR1 is SGHRS and CDR2 YFSETQ. The CDR3 runs to 14 residues. CDR3 loop: CASSLAPSQETQYF. The CDR3 bases are TGCGCCAGCAGCTTAGCTCCAAGCCAAGAGACCCAGTACTTC.

The J gene is TRBJ1-4, the V gene TRBV5-1; TRBD1 agrees at 9 bases. With 6 bases clipped from V and 4 bases from J, the junction kept 4 bases outside the gene matches. Germline V gene data show CDR1 as SGHRS and CDR2 as YFSETQ. This CDR3 is 14 amino acids long. CDR3 residues: CASKGQGLNEKLFF. CDR3 in DNA: TGCGCCAGCAAGGGACAGGGTCTTAATGAAAAACTGTTTTTT.

The chain has TRBV18 and TRBJ2-7, with D possibly being TRBD1 (5 bases). Germline CDR1 and CDR2: KGHSH and LQKENI. CDR3 length: 14 residues. Trimming left V 4 bases short and J 2 bases short, with 12 bases between. CDR3 protein: CASSQGSIAYEQYF. CDR3 coding DNA: TGTGCCAGCTCACAGGGGTCCATCGCCTACGAGCAGTACTTC.

The chain couples TRBV5-4 to TRBJ2-7; TRBD1 matches at 12 bases. The ends lost 3 bases at V and 6 bases at J; junction bases unmatched: 4. The CDR3 is 14 amino acids. Germline V lookup: CDR1 SGHNT, CDR2 YYREEE (reference sequence). The CDR3: CASSWGQGAPEQYF. DNA of the CDR3: TGTGCCAGCAGCTGGGGACAGGGGGCCCCCGAGCAGTACTTC.

This clone was counted only a few times. The chain uses TRBV7-9 and TRBJ2-7; 8 bases agree with TRBD1. Germline V gene data show CDR1 as SEHNR and CDR2 as FQNEAQ (reference sequence). This CDR3 contains 15 residues. With V trimmed by 3 bases and J by 7 bases, 11 bases remained unmatched. CDR3 protein: CASSFTGGSLSEQYF. The CDR3 bases are TGTGCCAGCAGCTTTACAGGGGGTAGTTTGAGTGAGCAGTACTTC.

V gene TRBV11-2 combines with J gene TRBJ2-5; 8 positions match TRBD2. The trim removed 2 bases at V and 4 bases at J, leaving 6 bases unmatched. This CDR3 has 15 residues. Per germline, CDR1 SGHAT and CDR2 FQNNGV. CDR3 nucleotide sequence: TGTGCCAGCAGCTTACGCGGGGGGCGTACAGAGACCCAGTACTTC. Translation gives CASSLRGGRTETQYF.

The rearrangement joins TRBV10-3 to TRBJ1-3; D unclear. Germline lookup yields CDR1 ENHRY and CDR2 SYGVKD. V lost 0 bases to trimming and J lost 0 bases, with 3 bases between them. The CDR3 has 14 residues. CDR3 coding DNA: TGTGCCATCAGTGAGTCGTACTCTGGAAACACCATATATTTT. This encodes CAISESYSGNTIYF.

The chain carries TRBV19 and TRBJ2-1; 12 nucleotides match TRBD2. With V trimmed by 5 bases and J by 10 bases, 18 bases remained unmatched. CDR3 length: 18 amino acids. Germline V gives CDR1 LNHDA, CDR2 SQIVND (reference sequence). The chain's CDR3 is CASSSPLLRLAGDREQFF. As DNA, the CDR3 is TGTGCCAGTAGTTCCCCGCTCCTTCGACTAGCGGGGGACAGGGAGCAGTTCTTC.

The chain joins TRBV19 to TRBJ1-6, with a tentative D call TRBD1 (6 bases). Germline CDR1 is LNHDA and CDR2 is SQIVND (reference sequence). This CDR3 is built from 15 residues. Trimming stripped 6 bases from V and 7 bases from J, with 16 bases between. Here the CDR3 DNA reads TGTGCCAGTAGACCCGAGACAGGAGAGAATTCACCCCTCCACTTT. Its translation: CASRPETGENSPLHF.

The chain carries TRBV6-2 or TRBV6-3 and TRBJ1-5; no clear D gene. Germline CDR1 reads MNHEY; CDR2 reads SVGEGT. V was trimmed by 5 bases and J by 2 bases, leaving 13 bases between them. CDR3 length: 15 residues. The CDR3 region has the DNA TGTGCCAGCAGTGCCAGCGGGGAAGGCAATCAGCCCCAGCATTTT. As protein: CASSASGEGNQPQHF.

The chain uses TRBV7-2 and TRBJ1-2; perhaps TRBD1 as D (6 bases). The CDR3 spans 13 residues. From germline, CDR1 is SGHTA and CDR2 FQGNSA. Trimming left V 3 bases short and J 4 bases short, with 9 bases between. The CDR3 region has the DNA TGTGCCAGCAGCTTGGCGGGGGCCTATGGCTACACCTTC. Its protein product is CASSLAGAYGYTF.

This clone was counted a single time. The genes are TRBV9 and TRBJ2-7; 8 nucleotides align to TRBD1. V shed 3 bases and J 4 bases; nucleotides not matched to a gene: 6. Per germline, CDR1 SGDLS and CDR2 YYNGEE. The CDR3 covers 14 residues. CDR3 nucleotide sequence: TGTGCCAGCAGCGCCAGGGACAGGCGTTACGAGCAGTACTTC. Translation: CASSARDRRYEQYF.

The chain links TRBV7-2 to TRBJ2-5; TRBD2 matches 9 bases. The germline V gene has CDR1 SGHTA and CDR2 FQGNSA. The junction had 12 bases not matched to a gene; V was cut back by 1 base and J by 6 bases. This CDR3 is built from 17 residues. The CDR3 DNA reads TGTGCCAGCAGCTTAGGCCAAGCGGGGGGTGCTGGTCAGACCCAGTACTTC. This codes for CASSLGQAGGAGQTQYF.

This clone is a singleton in its sample. The rearrangement links TRBV20-1 to TRBJ1-5; a weak D match, TRBD1 (6 bases). The CDR3 is made up of 14 amino acids. The V end was cut by 3 bases, the J end by 4 bases, with 13 bases between. Germline V gene lookup returns CDR1 DFQATT and CDR2 SNEGSKA (reference sequence). The CDR3 DNA reads TGCAGTGCTAGTGGGCGTCAGGGGAATCAGCCCCAGCATTTT. Its protein is CSASGRQGNQPQHF.